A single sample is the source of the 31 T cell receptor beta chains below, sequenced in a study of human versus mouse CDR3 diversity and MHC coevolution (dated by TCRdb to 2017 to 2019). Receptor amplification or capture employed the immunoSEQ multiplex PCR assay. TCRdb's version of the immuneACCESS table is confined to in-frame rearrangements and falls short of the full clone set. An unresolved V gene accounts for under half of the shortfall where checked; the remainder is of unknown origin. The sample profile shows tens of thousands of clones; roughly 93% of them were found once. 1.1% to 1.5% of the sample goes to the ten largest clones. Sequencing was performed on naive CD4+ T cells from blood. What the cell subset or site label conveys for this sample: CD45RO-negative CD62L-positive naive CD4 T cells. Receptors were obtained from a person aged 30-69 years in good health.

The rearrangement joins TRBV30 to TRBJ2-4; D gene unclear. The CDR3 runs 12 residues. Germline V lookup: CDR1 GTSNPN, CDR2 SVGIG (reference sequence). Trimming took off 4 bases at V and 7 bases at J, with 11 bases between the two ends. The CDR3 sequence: CAWTLPPNIQYF. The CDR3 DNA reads TGTGCCTGGACCCTACCTCCGAACATTCAGTACTTC.

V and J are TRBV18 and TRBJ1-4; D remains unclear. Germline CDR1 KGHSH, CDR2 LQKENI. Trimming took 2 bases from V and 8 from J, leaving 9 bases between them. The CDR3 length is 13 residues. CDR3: CASSPGSEEKLFF. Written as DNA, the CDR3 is TGTGCCAGCTCACCAGGTAGCGAGGAAAAACTGTTTTTT.

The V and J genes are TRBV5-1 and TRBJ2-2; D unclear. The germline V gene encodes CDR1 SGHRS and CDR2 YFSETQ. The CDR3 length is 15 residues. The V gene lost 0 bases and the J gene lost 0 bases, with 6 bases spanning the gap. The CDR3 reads CASSLARANTGELFF. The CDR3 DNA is TGCGCCAGCAGCTTGGCCCGGGCGAACACCGGGGAGCTGTTTTTT.

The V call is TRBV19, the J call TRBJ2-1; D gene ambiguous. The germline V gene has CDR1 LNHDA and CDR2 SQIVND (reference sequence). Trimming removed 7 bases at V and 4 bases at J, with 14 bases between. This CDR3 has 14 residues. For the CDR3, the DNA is TGTGCCAGTATTCAGACCGGGTCTTACAATGAGCAGTTCTTC. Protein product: CASIQTGSYNEQFF.

The CDR3 nucleotides read TGTGCCAGCAGCCCGTGGGGGGGTAATCAGCCCCAGCATTTT. Its translation is CASSPWGGNQPQHF. The V call is TRBV7-6, the J call TRBJ1-5; weak D call: TRBD1 (5 bases). The length of the CDR3 is 14 residues. Per the germline V gene, CDR1 is SGHVS and CDR2 is FNYEAQ. Trimming removed 5 bases from V and 4 bases from J, with 12 bases in between.

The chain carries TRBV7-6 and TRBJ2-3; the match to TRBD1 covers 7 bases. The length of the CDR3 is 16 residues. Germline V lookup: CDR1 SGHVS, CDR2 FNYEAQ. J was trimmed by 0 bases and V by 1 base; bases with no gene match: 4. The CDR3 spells CASSLGAGGSTDTQYF. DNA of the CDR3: TGTGCCAGCAGCTTAGGGGCAGGGGGAAGCACAGATACGCAGTATTTT.

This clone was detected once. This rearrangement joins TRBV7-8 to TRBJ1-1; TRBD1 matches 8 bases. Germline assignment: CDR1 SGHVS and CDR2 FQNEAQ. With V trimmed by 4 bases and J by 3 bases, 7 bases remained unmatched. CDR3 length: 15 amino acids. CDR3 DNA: TGTGCCAGCAGCTATTCGGACAGGGTCTACACTGAAGCTTTCTTT. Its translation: CASSYSDRVYTEAFF.

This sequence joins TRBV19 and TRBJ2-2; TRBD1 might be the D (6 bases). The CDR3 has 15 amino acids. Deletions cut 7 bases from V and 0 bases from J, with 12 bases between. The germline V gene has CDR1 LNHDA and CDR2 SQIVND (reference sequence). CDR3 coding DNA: TGTGCCAGTATCCCGGGACACTCGAACACCGGGGAGCTGTTTTTT. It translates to CASIPGHSNTGELFF.

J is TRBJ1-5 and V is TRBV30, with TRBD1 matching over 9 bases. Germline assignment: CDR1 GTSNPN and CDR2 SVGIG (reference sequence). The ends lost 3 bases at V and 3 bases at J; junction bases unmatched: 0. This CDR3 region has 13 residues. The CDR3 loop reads CAWRQGANQPQHF. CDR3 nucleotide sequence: TGTGCCTGGAGACAGGGGGCCAATCAGCCCCAGCATTTT.

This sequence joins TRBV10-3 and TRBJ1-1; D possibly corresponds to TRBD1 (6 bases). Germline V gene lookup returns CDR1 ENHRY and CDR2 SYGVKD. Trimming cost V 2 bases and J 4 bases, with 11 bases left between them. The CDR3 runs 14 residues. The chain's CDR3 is CAISETGSSTEAFF. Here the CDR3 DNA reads TGTGCCATCAGTGAGACAGGGAGTTCCACTGAAGCTTTCTTT.

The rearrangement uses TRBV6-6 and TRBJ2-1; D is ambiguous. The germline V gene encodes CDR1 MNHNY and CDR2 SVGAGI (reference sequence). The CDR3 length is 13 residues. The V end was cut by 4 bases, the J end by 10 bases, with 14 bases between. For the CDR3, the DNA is TGTGCCAGCAGTTCTTCCTCACTAACGGAGCAGTTCTTC. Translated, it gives CASSSSSLTEQFF.

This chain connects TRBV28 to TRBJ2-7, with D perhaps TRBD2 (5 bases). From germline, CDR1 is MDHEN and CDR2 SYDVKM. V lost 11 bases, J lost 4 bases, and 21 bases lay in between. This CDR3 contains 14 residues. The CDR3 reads CAGIQGGPGYEQYF. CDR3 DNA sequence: TGTGCCGGCATCCAAGGAGGCCCCGGTTACGAGCAGTACTTC.

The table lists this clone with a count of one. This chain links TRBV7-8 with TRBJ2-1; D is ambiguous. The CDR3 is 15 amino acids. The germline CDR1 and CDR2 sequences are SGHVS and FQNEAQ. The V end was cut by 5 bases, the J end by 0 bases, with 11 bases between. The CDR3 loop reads CASSPRSLSYNEQFF. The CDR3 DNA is TGTGCCAGCAGCCCCAGATCCCTCTCCTACAATGAGCAGTTCTTC.

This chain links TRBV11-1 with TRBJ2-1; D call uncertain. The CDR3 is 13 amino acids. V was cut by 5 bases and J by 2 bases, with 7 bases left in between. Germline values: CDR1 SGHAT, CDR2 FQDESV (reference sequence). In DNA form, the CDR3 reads TGTGCCAGCAGCCCGAGCACCTACAATGAGCAGTTCTTC. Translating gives CASSPSTYNEQFF.

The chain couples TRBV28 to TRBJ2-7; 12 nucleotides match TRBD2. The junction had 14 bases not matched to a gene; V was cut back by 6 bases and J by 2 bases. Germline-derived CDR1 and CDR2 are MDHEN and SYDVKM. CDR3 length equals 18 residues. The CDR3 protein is CASSSPVASGRATYEQYF. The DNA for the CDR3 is TGTGCCAGCAGCTCCCCGGTGGCTAGCGGGAGGGCGACCTACGAGCAGTACTTC.

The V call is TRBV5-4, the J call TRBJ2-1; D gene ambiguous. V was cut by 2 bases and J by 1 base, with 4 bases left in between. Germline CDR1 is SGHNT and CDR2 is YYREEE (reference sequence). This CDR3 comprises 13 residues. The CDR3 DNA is TGTGCCAGCAGCTTCCCTTCCTACAATGAGCAGTTCTTC. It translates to CASSFPSYNEQFF.

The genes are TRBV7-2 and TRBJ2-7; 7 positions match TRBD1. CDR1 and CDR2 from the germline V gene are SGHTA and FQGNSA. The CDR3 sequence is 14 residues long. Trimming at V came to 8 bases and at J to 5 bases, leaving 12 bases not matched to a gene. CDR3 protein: CASGTGESRHEQYF. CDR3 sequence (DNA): TGTGCCAGCGGCACAGGGGAATCTCGCCACGAGCAGTACTTC.

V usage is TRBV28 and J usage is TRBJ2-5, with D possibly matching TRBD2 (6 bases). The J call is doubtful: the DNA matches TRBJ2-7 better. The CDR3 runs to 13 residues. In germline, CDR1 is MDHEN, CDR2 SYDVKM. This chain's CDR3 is CASIRRAENEQYF. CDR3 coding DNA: TGTGCCAGCATACGGAGGGCCGAGAACGAGCAGTACTTC.

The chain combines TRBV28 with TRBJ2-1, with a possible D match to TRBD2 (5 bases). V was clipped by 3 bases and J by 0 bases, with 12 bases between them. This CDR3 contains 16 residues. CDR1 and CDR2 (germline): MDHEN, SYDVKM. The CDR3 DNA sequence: TGTGCCAGCAGTTTGAAACTAGAGGCCTCCTACAATGAGCAGTTCTTC. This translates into CASSLKLEASYNEQFF.

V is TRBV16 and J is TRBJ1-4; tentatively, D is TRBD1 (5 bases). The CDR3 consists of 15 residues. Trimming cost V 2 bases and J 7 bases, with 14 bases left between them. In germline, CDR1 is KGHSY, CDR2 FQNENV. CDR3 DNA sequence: TGTGCCAGCAGCCAAAGGGGCACGGTGGGTGAAAAACTGTTTTTT. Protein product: CASSQRGTVGEKLFF. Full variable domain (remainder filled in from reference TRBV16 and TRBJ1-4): GEEVAQTPKHLVRGEGQKAKLYCAPIKGHSYVFWYQQVLKNEFKFLISFQNENVFDETGMPKERFSAKCLPNSPCSLEIQATKLEDSAVYFCASSQRGTVGEKLFFGSGTQLSVL.

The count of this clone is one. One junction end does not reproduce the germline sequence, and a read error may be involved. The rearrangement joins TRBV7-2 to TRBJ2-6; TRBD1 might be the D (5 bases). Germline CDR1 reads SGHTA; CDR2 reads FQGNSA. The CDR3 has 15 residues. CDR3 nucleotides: TGTGCCAGCAGCTTGAGCAGCTCTGGGGCCAACGCCCTGACTTTC. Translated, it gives CASSLSSSGANALTF. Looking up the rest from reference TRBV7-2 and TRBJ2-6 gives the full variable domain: GAGVSQSPSNKVTEKGKDVELRCDPISGHTALYWYRQSLGQGLEFLIYFQGNSAPDKSGLPSDRFSAERTGGSVSTLTIQRTQQEDSAVYLCASSLSSSGANALTFGAGSRLTVL.

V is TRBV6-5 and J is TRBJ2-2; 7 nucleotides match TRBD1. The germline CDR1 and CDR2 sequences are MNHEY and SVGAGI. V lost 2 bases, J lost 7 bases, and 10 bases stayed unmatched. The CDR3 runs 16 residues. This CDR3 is CASSYKDPGGGGELFF. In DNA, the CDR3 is TGTGCCAGCAGTTACAAAGACCCAGGGGGTGGCGGGGAGCTGTTTTTT.

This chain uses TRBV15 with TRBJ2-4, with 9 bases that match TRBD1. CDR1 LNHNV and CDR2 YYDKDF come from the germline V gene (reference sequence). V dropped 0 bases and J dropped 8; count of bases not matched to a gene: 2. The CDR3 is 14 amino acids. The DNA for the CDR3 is TGTGCCACCAGCAGAGAGACAGGGGGGGACATTCAGTACTTC. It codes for CATSRETGGDIQYF.

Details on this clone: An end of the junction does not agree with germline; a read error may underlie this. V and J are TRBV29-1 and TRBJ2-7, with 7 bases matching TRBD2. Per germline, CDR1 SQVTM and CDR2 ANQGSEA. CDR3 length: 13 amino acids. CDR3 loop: CSVEEAGLSEQYF. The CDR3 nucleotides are TGCAGCGTGGAAGAAGCGGGGTTATCCGAGCAGTACTTC.

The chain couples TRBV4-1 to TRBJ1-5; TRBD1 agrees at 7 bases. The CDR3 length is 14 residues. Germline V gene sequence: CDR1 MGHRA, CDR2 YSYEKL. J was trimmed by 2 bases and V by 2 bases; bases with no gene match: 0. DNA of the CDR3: TGCGCCAGCAGCCAAACAGGGGGCAATCAGCCCCAGCATTTT. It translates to CASSQTGGNQPQHF.

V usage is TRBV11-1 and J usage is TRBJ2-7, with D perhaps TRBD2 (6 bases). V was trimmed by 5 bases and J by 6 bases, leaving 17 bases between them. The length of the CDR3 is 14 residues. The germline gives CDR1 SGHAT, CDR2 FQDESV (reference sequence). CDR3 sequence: CASSPPPGVGEQYF. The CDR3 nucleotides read TGTGCCAGCAGCCCCCCCCCGGGAGTCGGCGAGCAGTACTTC.

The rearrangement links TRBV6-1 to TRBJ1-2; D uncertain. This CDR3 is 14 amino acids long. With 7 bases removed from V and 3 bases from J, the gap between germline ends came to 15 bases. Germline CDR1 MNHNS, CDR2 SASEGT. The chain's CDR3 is CASTLGRSHYGYTF. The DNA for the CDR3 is TGTGCCAGCACCCTCGGGAGAAGTCACTATGGCTACACCTTC.

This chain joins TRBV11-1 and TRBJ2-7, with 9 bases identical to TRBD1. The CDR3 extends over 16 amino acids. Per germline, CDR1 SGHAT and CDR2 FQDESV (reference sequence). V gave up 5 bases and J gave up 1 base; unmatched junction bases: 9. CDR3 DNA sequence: TGTGCCAGCAGCGCCTCCAGACAGGGGGAATCCTACGAGCAGTACTTC. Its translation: CASSASRQGESYEQYF.

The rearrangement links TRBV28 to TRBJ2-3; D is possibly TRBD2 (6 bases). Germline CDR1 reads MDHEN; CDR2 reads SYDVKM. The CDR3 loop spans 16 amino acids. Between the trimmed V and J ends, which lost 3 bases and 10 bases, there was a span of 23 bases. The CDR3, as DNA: TGTGCCAGCAGTTTCTACCCTCTGCGGGACGTCGGTTCGCAGTATTTT. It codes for CASSFYPLRDVGSQYF.

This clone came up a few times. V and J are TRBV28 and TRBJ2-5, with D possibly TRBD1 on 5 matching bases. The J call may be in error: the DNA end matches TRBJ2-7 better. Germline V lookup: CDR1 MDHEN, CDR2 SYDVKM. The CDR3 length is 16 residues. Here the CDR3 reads CASSGSFGQGNYEQYF. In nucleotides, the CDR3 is TGTGCCAGCAGTGGCTCATTCGGGCAGGGAAACTACGAGCAGTACTTC.

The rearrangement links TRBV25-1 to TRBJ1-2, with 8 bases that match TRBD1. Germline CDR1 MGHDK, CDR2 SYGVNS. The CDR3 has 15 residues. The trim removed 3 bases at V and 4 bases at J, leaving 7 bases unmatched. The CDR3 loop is CASSDSWTGSYGYTF. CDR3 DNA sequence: TGTGCCAGCAGTGATTCTTGGACAGGGTCCTATGGCTACACCTTC.